This TCR beta chain appears in the sequencing data of a study of blood T cell repertoires in COVID-19. Study in general: From the United States, Italy and Spain came samples of acute and convalescent COVID-19. T cells, B-cell-depleted T cells, or PBMCs provided the cDNA or gDNA that served as material.

V lost 6 bases, J lost 3 bases, and 8 bases lay in between. Germline V gives CDR1 KGHSH, CDR2 LQKENI. CDR3 size: 12 residues. Original processing methods: By means of reference gene primer amplification, nucleated cell counts were estimated. Profiled with immunoSEQ multiplex PCR; TCRdb holds only in-frame clones, not every one. From that table come the V and J calls and clone size; the DNA was used to work out D and trimming. This repertoire shows fewer than 80,000 clones, around 84% found once; its top ten account for 8.5% to 10%. This receptor was identified in a woman of 80 years or more with acute or convalescent COVID-19. The chain links TRBV18 to TRBJ2-5; a possible D gene is TRBD1 (5 bases). The sample consisted of peripheral blood. The DNA of the CDR3 is TGTGCCAGCTCCCGCAGGGAAGAGACCCAGTACTTC. It translates to CASSRREETQYF.